This TCR beta chain was captured in a study of post-analysis software for immune sequencing data. The study's findings and limits: The study found significantly lower normalized Chao1 diversity in multiple sclerosis patients than in controls. Patients had higher frequencies than controls of roughly five TRBV segments, including TRBV5-6, TRBV5-1 and TRBV20-1.

This clonotype has more than one count but fewer than ten. Its matching antigen is unknown. Carried by the TCR beta cDNA libraries were unique molecular identifiers. One entry per CDR3 protein results from TCRdb running MiXCR on the PCR reads. The repertoire holds 750,000 to 900,000 distinct CDR3 sequences, with around 46% as singletons. This CDR3 is 15 amino acids long. The trim removed 7 bases at V and 2 bases at J, leaving 8 bases unmatched. Source material: blood. This TCR came from a girl under 18 with multiple sclerosis. The chain joins TRBV12-3 or TRBV12-4 to TRBJ1-5, with TRBD1 matching over 7 bases. CDR3 sequence reads: CASTLGGGGNQPQHF. The CDR3 nucleotides are TGTGCCAGCACCCTGGGAGGGGGCGGCAATCAGCCCCAGCATTTT.